This T cell receptor beta chain is from a study of T cell responses to AZD1222 COVID-19 vaccine. Overall study findings and caveats: Repertoires were obtained only post-peak T cell response. Following two doses of AZD1222, Spike-specific TCR breadth and depth rose. Reportedly, close to half of spike-specific TCRs are directed against unmutated variant regions. White British donors predominated, females outnumbered males, and clonal diversity was possibly underestimated.

Measured with immunoSEQ multiplex PCR; TCRdb has only the in-frame clones, and not every one. This table holds about 81,000 clones, 85% to 90% found once. V shed 4 bases and J shed 6 bases, with 6 bases lying between them. The germline V gene encodes CDR1 SGHTA and CDR2 FQGNSA. The length of the CDR3 is 11 residues. Regarding this clone: Its target is unknown.

The TCR was taken from an adult who received the AZD1222 COVID-19 vaccine. The sequencing used peripheral blood, collected 28 days after the second AZD1222 dose. The chain combines TRBV7-2 with TRBJ1-1; D ambiguous. In DNA, the CDR3 is TGTGCCAGCAGCTCCCGGGCTGAAGCTTTCTTT. Translation gives CASSSRAEAFF.